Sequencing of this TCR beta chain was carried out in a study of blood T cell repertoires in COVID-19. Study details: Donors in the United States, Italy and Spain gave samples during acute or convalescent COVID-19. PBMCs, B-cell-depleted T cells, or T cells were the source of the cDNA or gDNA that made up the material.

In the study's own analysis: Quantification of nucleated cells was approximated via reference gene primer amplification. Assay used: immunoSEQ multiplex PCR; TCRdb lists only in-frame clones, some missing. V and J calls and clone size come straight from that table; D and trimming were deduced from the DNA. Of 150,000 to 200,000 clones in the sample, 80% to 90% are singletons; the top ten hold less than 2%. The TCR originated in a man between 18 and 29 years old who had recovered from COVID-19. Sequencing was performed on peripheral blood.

CDR3 sequence (DNA): TGTGCCAGCAGCCTCCTCCCGGCGGCCGGGTCCTACGAGCAGTACTTC. Protein: CASSLLPAAGSYEQYF. The V call is TRBV4-2, the J call TRBJ2-7, with no clear D. Per germline, CDR1 LGHNA and CDR2 YNFKEQ. This CDR3 has 16 amino acids. Deletions cut 4 bases from V and 1 base from J, with 17 bases between.